This T cell receptor beta chain was identified in a study of identical twins. Study outcomes and limitations: With monozygotic twins, out-of-frame TCR alpha sharing exceeded what models estimated.

There are 13 residues in the CDR3. Germline V gene lookup returns CDR1 MNHEY and CDR2 SMNVEV (reference sequence). V was pared by 6 bases and J by 2 bases, with 10 bases between. Template switching created a universal primer site, and the cDNA included unique molecular identifiers. TCRdb called the 5' RACE reads again in MiXCR, with one record for every CDR3 protein. Among hundreds of thousands of distinct CDR3 sequences listed, 6.5% to 9.5% were seen once. The table lists this clonotype with a few counts. The antigen remains unidentified. The same sample was also studied in work on yellow fever vaccine responses in identical twins. That paper states: Each twin's T cell response to the vaccine was reported to look partly convergent and partly personalized.

The sequence was obtained from a woman between 18 and 30 years old in good health. What was sequenced was memory (CD45RO+) T cells sorted from blood. The chain uses TRBV27 and TRBJ1-2; D remains unclear. The CDR3 protein is CASSPAANYGYTF. Here the CDR3 DNA reads TGTGCCAGCAGCCCGGCGGCGAACTATGGCTACACCTTC.